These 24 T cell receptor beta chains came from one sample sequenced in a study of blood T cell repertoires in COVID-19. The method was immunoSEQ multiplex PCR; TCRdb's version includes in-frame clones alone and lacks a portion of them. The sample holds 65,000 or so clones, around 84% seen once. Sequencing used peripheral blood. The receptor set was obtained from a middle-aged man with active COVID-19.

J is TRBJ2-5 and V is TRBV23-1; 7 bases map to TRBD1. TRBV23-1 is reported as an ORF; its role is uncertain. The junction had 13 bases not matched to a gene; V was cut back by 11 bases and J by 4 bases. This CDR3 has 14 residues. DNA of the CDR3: TGCGCCGACAAGGGGACAGAATATGGAGAGACCCAGTACTTC. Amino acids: CADKGTEYGETQYF.

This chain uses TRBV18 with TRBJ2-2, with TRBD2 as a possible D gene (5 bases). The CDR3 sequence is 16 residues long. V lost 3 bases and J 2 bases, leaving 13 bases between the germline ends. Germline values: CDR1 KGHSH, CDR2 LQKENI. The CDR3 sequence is CASSPTGLQNTGELFF. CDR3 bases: TGTGCCAGCTCACCGACGGGGTTACAAAACACCGGGGAGCTGTTTTTT. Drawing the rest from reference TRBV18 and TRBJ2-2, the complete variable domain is NAGVMQNPRHLVRRRGQEARLRCSPMKGHSHVYWYRQLPEEGLKFMVYLQKENIIDESGMPKERFSAEFPKEGPSILRIQQVVRGDSAAYFCASSPTGLQNTGELFFGEGSRLTVL.

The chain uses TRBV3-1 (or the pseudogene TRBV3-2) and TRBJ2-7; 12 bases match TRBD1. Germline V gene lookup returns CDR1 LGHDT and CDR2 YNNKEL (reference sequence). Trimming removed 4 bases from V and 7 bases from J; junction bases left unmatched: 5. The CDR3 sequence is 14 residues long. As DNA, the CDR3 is TGTGCCAGCAGCCCCCGGGACAGGGGGCAAGAGCAGTACTTC. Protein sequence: CASSPRDRGQEQYF.

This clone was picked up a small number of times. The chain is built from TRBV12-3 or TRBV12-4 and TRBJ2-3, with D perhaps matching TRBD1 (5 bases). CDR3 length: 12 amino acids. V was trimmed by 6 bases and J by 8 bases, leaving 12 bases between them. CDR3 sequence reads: CASRVGRGTQYF. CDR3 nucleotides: TGTGCCAGCAGGGTGGGAAGGGGTACGCAGTATTTT.

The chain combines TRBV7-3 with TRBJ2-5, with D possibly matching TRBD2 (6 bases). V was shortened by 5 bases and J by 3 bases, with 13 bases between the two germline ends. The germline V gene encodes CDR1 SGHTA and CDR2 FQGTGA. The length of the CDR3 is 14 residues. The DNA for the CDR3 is TGTGCCAGCAGCACGGGACTTTACGAAGAGACCCAGTACTTC. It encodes CASSTGLYEETQYF.

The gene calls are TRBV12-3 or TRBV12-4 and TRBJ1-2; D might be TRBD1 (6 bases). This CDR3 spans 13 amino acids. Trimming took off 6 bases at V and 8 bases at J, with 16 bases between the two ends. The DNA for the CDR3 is TGTGCCAGCAGCCGAAGCGACAGGAGCGGCTACACCTTC. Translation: CASSRSDRSGYTF.

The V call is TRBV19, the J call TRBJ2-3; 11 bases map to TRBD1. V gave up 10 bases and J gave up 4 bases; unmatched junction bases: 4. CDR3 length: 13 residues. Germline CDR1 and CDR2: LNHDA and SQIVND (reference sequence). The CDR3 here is CAKGTGGPDTQYF. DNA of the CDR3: TGTGCCAAAGGGACAGGGGGACCAGATACGCAGTATTTT.

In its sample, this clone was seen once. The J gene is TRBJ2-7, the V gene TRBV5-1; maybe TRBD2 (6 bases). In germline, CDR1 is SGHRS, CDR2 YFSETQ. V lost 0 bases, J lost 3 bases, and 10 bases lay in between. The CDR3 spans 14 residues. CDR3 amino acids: CASSLASVGYEQYF. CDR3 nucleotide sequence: TGCGCCAGCAGCTTGGCTAGCGTGGGCTACGAGCAGTACTTC.

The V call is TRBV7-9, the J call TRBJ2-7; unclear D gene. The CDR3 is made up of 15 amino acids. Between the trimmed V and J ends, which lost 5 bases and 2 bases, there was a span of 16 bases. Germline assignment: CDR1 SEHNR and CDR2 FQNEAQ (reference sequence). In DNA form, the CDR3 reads TGTGCCAGCAGCCCGCTCTCCTGGGCCACCTACGAGCAGTACTTC. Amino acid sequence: CASSPLSWATYEQYF. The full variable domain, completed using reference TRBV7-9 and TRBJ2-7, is DTGVSQNPRHKITKRGQNVTFRCDPISEHNRLYWYRQTLGQGPEFLTYFQNEAQLEKSRLLSDRFSAERPKGSFSTLEIQRTEQGDSAMYLCASSPLSWATYEQYFGPGTRLTVT.

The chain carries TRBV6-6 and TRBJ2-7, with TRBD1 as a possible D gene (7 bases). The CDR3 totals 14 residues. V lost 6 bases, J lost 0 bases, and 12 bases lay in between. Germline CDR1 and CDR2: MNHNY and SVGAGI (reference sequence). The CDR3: CASRPRDSSYEQYF. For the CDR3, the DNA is TGTGCCAGCAGACCGCGGGACAGCTCCTACGAGCAGTACTTC.

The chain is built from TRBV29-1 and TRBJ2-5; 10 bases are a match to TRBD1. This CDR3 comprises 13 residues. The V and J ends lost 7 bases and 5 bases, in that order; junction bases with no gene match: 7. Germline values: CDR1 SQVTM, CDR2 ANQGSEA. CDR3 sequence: CSADRGRGETQYF. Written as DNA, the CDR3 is TGCAGCGCCGACAGGGGGCGCGGGGAGACCCAGTACTTC. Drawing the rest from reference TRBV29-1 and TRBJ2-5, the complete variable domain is SAVISQKPSRDICQRGTSLTIQCQVDSQVTMMFWYRQQPGQSLTLIATANQGSEATYESGFVIDKFPISRPNLTFSTLTVSNMSPEDSSIYLCSADRGRGETQYFGPGTRLLVL.

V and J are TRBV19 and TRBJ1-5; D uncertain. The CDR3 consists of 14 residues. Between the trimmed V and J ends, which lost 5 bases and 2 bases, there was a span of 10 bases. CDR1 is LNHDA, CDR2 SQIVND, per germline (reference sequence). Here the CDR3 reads CASSPGWGNQPQHF. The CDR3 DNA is TGTGCCAGTAGTCCGGGATGGGGCAATCAGCCCCAGCATTTT.

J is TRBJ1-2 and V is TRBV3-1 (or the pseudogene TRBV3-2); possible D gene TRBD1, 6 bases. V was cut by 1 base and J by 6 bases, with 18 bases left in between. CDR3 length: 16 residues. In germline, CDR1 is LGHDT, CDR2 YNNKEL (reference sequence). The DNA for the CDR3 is TGTGCCAGCAGCCAAGGGCCAGGGGACCTATCCCATGGCTACACCTTC. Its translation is CASSQGPGDLSHGYTF.

CDR3 DNA sequence: TGTGCCAGCTCACTAAAAAACTCTGGGGCCAACGTCCTGACTTTC. Encoded protein: CASSLKNSGANVLTF. This chain connects TRBV18 to TRBJ2-6; D unresolved. Germline CDR1 is KGHSH and CDR2 is LQKENI. Trimming removed 4 bases at V and 0 bases at J, with 7 bases between. The CDR3 is 15 residues long.

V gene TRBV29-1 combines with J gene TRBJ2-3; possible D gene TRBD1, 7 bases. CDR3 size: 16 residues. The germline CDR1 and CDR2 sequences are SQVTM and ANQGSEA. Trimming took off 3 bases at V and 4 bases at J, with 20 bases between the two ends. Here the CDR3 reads CSVERQRGRGADTQYF. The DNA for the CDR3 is TGCAGCGTTGAGAGACAGCGCGGCAGGGGGGCAGATACGCAGTATTTT.

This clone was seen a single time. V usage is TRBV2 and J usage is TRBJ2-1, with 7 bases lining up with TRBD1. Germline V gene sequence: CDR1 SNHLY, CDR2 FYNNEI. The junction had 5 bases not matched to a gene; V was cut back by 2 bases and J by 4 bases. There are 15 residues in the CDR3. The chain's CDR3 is CASSELRGLYNEQFF. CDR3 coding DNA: TGTGCCAGCAGTGAATTGAGGGGGCTTTACAATGAGCAGTTCTTC.

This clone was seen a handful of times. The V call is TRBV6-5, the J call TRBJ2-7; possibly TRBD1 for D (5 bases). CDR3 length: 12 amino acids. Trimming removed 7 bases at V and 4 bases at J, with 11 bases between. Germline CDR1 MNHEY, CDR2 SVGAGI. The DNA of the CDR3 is TGTGCCAGCAAAGTAGGGGATTACGAGCAGTACTTC. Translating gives CASKVGDYEQYF.

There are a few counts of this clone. The CDR3 region is CSVRQALEAFF. CDR3 bases: TGCAGCGTCCGACAGGCGCTTGAAGCTTTCTTT. J is TRBJ1-1 and V is TRBV29-1; tentatively, D is TRBD1 (6 bases). Trimming took off 6 bases at V and 7 bases at J, with 12 bases between the two ends. The CDR3 extends over 11 amino acids. The germline CDR1 and CDR2 sequences are SQVTM and ANQGSEA. The whole variable domain, filled in from reference TRBV29-1 and TRBJ1-1, reads SAVISQKPSRDICQRGTSLTIQCQVDSQVTMMFWYRQQPGQSLTLIATANQGSEATYESGFVIDKFPISRPNLTFSTLTVSNMSPEDSSIYLCSVRQALEAFFGQGTRLTVV.

In nucleotides, the CDR3 is TGTGCCAGCAGTTACTCACAGGGGGCCCTAGGCTCCTACAATGAGCAGTTCTTC. It yields the protein CASSYSQGALGSYNEQFF. This rearrangement joins TRBV6-2 or TRBV6-3 to TRBJ2-1, with 9 nucleotides matching TRBD1. The V gene end was trimmed by 0 bases and the J gene end by 0 bases; junction bases not matched to a gene: 6. Per the germline V gene, CDR1 is MNHEY and CDR2 is SVGEGT. The CDR3 totals 18 residues.

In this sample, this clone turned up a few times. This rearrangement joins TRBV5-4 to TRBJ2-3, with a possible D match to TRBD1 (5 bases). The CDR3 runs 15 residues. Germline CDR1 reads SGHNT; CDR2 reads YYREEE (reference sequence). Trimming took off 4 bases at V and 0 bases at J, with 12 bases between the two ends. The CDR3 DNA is TGTGCCAGCAGCAGGGGCGCTGCTAGCACAGATACGCAGTATTTT. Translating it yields CASSRGAASTDTQYF.

The CDR3 region has the DNA TGTGCTAGTGGTTTGGGAGATACAGGGGGAGGCTACGAGCAGTACTTC. Translating it yields CASGLGDTGGGYEQYF. The chain has TRBV12-5 and TRBJ2-7; 8 bases are a match to TRBD1. Germline V gives CDR1 LGHNT, CDR2 FRNRAP. This CDR3 is 16 amino acids long. The V gene end was trimmed by 1 base and the J gene end by 3 bases; junction bases not matched to a gene: 8.

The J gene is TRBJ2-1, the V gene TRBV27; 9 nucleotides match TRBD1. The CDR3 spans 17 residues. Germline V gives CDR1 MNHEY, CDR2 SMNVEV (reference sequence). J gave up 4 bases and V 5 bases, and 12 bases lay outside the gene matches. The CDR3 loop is CASSVRDRANPYNEQFF. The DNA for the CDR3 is TGTGCCAGCAGTGTACGGGACAGGGCTAACCCATACAATGAGCAGTTCTTC.

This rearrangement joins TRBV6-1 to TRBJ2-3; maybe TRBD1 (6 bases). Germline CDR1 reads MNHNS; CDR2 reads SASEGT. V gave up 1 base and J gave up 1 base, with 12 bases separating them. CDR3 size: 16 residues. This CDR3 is CASSEDRAQGTDTQYF. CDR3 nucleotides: TGTGCCAGCAGTGAAGACAGGGCCCAAGGCACAGATACGCAGTATTTT.

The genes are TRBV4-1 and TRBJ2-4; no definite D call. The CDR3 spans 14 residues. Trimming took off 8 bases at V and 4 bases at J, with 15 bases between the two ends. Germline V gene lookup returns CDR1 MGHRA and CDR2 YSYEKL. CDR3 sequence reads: CASPPELLKNIQYF. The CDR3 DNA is TGCGCCAGCCCTCCCGAGTTGTTGAAAAACATTCAGTACTTC.